This T cell receptor (beta chain) was captured by sequencing in a study of blood T cells in healthy people across ages. Germline lookup yields CDR1 KGHSH and CDR2 LQKENI. The ends lost 1 base at V and 7 bases at J; junction bases unmatched: 4. The CDR3 totals 14 residues. A sample-barcoded 5' primer and a J-beta primer mix were used in a second PCR of about 7 to 12 cycles. Via MiXCR, TCRdb re-called the 5' RACE reads, giving one row per CDR3 protein. The sample holds about 630,000 distinct CDR3 sequences, around 21% seen once. V gene TRBV18 combines with J gene TRBJ2-5, with 9 bases identical to TRBD2. Sequenced: blood. The TCR originated in a man aged 65 to 85 in good health. CDR3 nucleotide sequence: TGTGCCAGCTCACCACTAGCGGGAGCGGTGACCCAGTACTTC. It specifies CASSPLAGAVTQYF.